Shown below are 18 T cell receptor beta chains from a single sample sequenced in a study of ipilimumab plus nivolumab after autologous stem cell transplantation. Some clones are missing from TCRdb's copy, which holds only in-frame ones; the method was immunoSEQ multiplex PCR. The sample records about 43,000 clones, nearly 90% being singletons. The sample was PBMCs, taken in a trial of ipilimumab plus nivolumab as post-transplant consolidation. These receptors came from a male donor with multiple myeloma.

The J gene is TRBJ2-5, the V gene TRBV18; TRBD2 matches at 9 bases. Trimming cost V 6 bases and J 2 bases; bases outside gene matches: 7. Germline V gene lookup returns CDR1 KGHSH and CDR2 LQKENI. CDR3 length: 15 residues. The CDR3 is CASSVLAGTQETQYF. The CDR3 DNA is TGTGCCAGCTCCGTCCTAGCGGGGACACAAGAGACCCAGTACTTC.

CDR3 sequence reads: CASSLHRVQETQYF. In DNA form, the CDR3 reads TGTGCCAGCAGCTTACACAGGGTCCAAGAGACCCAGTACTTC. The chain couples TRBV7-8 to TRBJ2-5; tentatively, D is TRBD1 (6 bases). This CDR3 has 14 amino acids. Germline V lookup: CDR1 SGHVS, CDR2 FQNEAQ. Trimming took 2 bases from V and 1 from J, leaving 8 bases between them.

This sequence joins TRBV11-3 and TRBJ1-6, with no clear D. Per the germline V gene, CDR1 is SGHNT and CDR2 is YENEEA. The CDR3 loop spans 14 amino acids. V lost 5 bases, J lost 7 bases, and 12 bases lay in between. In DNA, the CDR3 is TGTGCCAGCAGCCAAGGACTCGGGAATTCACCCCTCCACTTT. It specifies CASSQGLGNSPLHF.

The CDR3 region has the DNA TGTGCCAGCAAGCCGAAGCATGGGCAGGGCTATGGCTACACCTTC. This codes for CASKPKHGQGYGYTF. The rearrangement uses TRBV27 and TRBJ1-2, with a possible D match to TRBD1 (5 bases). This CDR3 region has 15 residues. With 7 bases removed from V and 4 bases from J, the gap between germline ends came to 19 bases. Germline loops: CDR1 MNHEY, CDR2 SMNVEV (reference sequence).

The J gene is TRBJ2-3, the V gene TRBV18; either TRBD1 or TRBD2 may fit D (5 bases each). Per germline, CDR1 KGHSH and CDR2 LQKENI. This CDR3 comprises 15 residues. V was pared by 3 bases and J by 5 bases, with 15 bases between. The CDR3 loop reads CASSPGVPGKDTQYF. The CDR3 DNA is TGTGCCAGCTCACCGGGGGTTCCGGGAAAAGATACGCAGTATTTT.

Regarding this clone: One end of the junction fails to match germline, which may point to a read error. The identical CDR3 is also encoded by other nucleotide sequences in the sample. The chain recombines TRBV29-1 with TRBJ2-7; D is ambiguous. CDR1 and CDR2 (germline): SQVTM, ANQGSEA. The CDR3 sequence is 14 residues long. The CDR3 region is CSTPPRHGPYEQYF. The CDR3 DNA follows: TGCAGCACCCCACCGAGGCATGGGCCCTATGAGCAGTACTTC.

J is TRBJ1-1 and V is TRBV5-1, with D possibly being TRBD1 (5 bases). Germline assignment: CDR1 SGHRS and CDR2 YFSETQ. The germline V and J ends were trimmed by 7 bases and 1 base, with 14 bases remaining between them. The CDR3 loop spans 14 amino acids. CDR3 loop: CASSHGQGNTEAFF. In DNA form, the CDR3 reads TGCGCCAGCTCCCACGGGCAGGGGAACACTGAAGCTTTCTTT.

The V gene is TRBV5-4, the J gene TRBJ2-1, with TRBD2 identical over 10 bases. With V trimmed by 4 bases and J by 4 bases, 8 bases remained unmatched. Germline V lookup: CDR1 SGHNT, CDR2 YYREEE (reference sequence). The CDR3 runs to 16 residues. The CDR3 DNA follows: TGTGCCAGCAGCGCGTCGCTAGCGGGGGATTACAATGAGCAGTTCTTC. Translation gives CASSASLAGDYNEQFF.

The chain has TRBV19 and TRBJ2-7; TRBD1 matches 7 bases. The CDR3 is made up of 15 amino acids. The J segment lost 7 bases and the V segment lost 3 bases, leaving 12 bases of the junction unmatched. Germline V lookup: CDR1 LNHDA, CDR2 SQIVND (reference sequence). The CDR3 spells CASSIREGTAGEQYF. Written as DNA, the CDR3 is TGTGCCAGTAGTATCCGAGAAGGGACAGCCGGGGAGCAGTACTTC.

The chain links TRBV7-2 to TRBJ1-2; D is possibly TRBD1 (5 bases). V was shortened by 5 bases and J by 5 bases, with 21 bases between the two germline ends. The length of the CDR3 is 16 residues. Germline CDR1 is SGHTA and CDR2 is FQGNSA. Written as DNA, the CDR3 is TGTGCCAGCAGCCCCCTGGGGCTGCAGGGATGGTATGGCTACACCTTC. It encodes CASSPLGLQGWYGYTF.

The chain is built from TRBV19 and TRBJ2-5, with a possible D match to TRBD1 (5 bases). The better agreement between TRBJ2-7 and the DNA end casts doubt on the J call. The length of the CDR3 is 12 residues. Germline CDR1 and CDR2: LNHDA and SQIVND (reference sequence). This CDR3 is CASSAQGYEQYF. CDR3 nucleotides: TGTGCCAGTAGTGCGCAGGGCTACGAGCAGTACTTC.

The genes are TRBV28 and TRBJ2-7, with D hard to call. The CDR3 length is 15 residues. V dropped 4 bases and J dropped 3 bases, with 16 bases sitting between them. Germline CDR1 MDHEN, CDR2 SYDVKM. CDR3 bases: TGTGCCAGCAGTTCTATTGGACCCGCTCGCTACGAGCAGTACTTC. Translation gives CASSSIGPARYEQYF.

Details on this clone: The junction departs from germline at one end; a sequencing error may be responsible. The chain combines TRBV7-7 with TRBJ2-5; TRBD1 is a possible D gene (6 bases). CDR3 length: 14 residues. In germline, CDR1 is SSHAT, CDR2 FNYEAQ (reference sequence). DNA for the CDR3: TGTGCTAGCAGCTTGGGGCAGGGGCAGGAGACCCAGTACTTC. This translates into CASSLGQGQETQYF.

This rearrangement joins TRBV7-2 to TRBJ2-2; D perhaps matches TRBD2 (5 bases). V was clipped by 0 bases and J by 3 bases, with 11 bases between them. The CDR3 extends over 16 amino acids. Germline loops: CDR1 SGHTA, CDR2 FQGNSA. CDR3 DNA sequence: TGTGCCAGCAGCTTAGCGCCCCGGGGTCACACCGGGGAGCTGTTTTTT. Its translation: CASSLAPRGHTGELFF. Based on the CDR3 plus reference TRBV7-2 and TRBJ2-2, the full variable domain is GAGVSQSPSNKVTEKGKDVELRCDPISGHTALYWYRQSLGQGLEFLIYFQGNSAPDKSGLPSDRFSAERTGGSVSTLTIQRTQQEDSAVYLCASSLAPRGHTGELFFGEGSRLTVL.

The chain links TRBV28 to TRBJ1-1; no definite D call. Trimming removed 1 base at V and 2 bases at J, with 11 bases between. The CDR3 extends over 15 amino acids. The germline V gene encodes CDR1 MDHEN and CDR2 SYDVKM. CDR3 nucleotide sequence: TGTGCCAGCAGTTTATCTCAGGCGGGAAACACTGAAGCTTTCTTT. It specifies CASSLSQAGNTEAFF.

V is TRBV30 and J is TRBJ2-1, with D possibly being TRBD1 (6 bases). Germline-derived CDR1 and CDR2 are GTSNPN and SVGIG (reference sequence). This CDR3 comprises 11 residues. V lost 4 bases, J lost 9 bases, and 10 bases lay in between. The CDR3 is CAWTGVGEQFF. In nucleotides, the CDR3 is TGTGCCTGGACAGGGGTGGGTGAGCAGTTCTTC. The full variable domain, in which reference TRBV30 and TRBJ2-1 provide the parts outside the CDR3, is SQTIHQWPATLVQPVGSPLSLECTVEGTSNPNLYWYRQAAGRGLQLLFYSVGIGQISSEVPQNLSASRPQDRQFILSSKKLLLSDSGFYLCAWTGVGEQFFGPGTRLTVL.

V and J are TRBV5-6 and TRBJ1-1; tentatively, D is TRBD1 (5 bases). Germline CDR1 and CDR2: SGHDT and YYEEEE. The CDR3 length is 13 residues. V was cut by 4 bases and J by 6 bases, with 13 bases left in between. Here the CDR3 DNA reads TGTGCCAGCAGCCAGAGTTTACAGGCTGAAGCTTTCTTT. Protein: CASSQSLQAEAFF.

The CDR3: CASSLESREKLFF. In DNA, the CDR3 is TGTGCCAGCAGCTTAGAAAGCAGGGAAAAACTGTTTTTT. The rearrangement joins TRBV7-2 to TRBJ1-4; no clear D. In germline, CDR1 is SGHTA, CDR2 FQGNSA. The CDR3 runs 13 residues. V was clipped by 1 base and J by 8 bases, with 8 bases between them. Variable domain in full (rest from reference TRBV7-2 and TRBJ1-4): GAGVSQSPSNKVTEKGKDVELRCDPISGHTALYWYRQSLGQGLEFLIYFQGNSAPDKSGLPSDRFSAERTGGSVSTLTIQRTQQEDSAVYLCASSLESREKLFFGSGTQLSVL.